The 17 T cell receptor beta chains below were found in one sample sequenced in a study of cytomegalovirus exposure and HLA in healthy donors. Primers for the PCR totalled 60 Vbeta and 13 Jbeta. Generated by immunoSEQ multiplex PCR, the TCRdb table keeps only in-frame clones and is missing some. The sample shows approximately 110,000 clones, and approximately 3.7% sits with its ten largest clones. The specimen was PBMCs. The source of these receptors is a man aged 25-45 years in good health and CMV-seronegative.

The rearrangement uses TRBV19 and TRBJ1-1, with a possible D match to TRBD1 (5 bases). Trimming took 9 bases from V and 5 from J, leaving 22 bases between them. The germline V gene has CDR1 LNHDA and CDR2 SQIVND (reference sequence). The CDR3 loop spans 15 amino acids. The chain's CDR3 is CASPRDPGGWTEAFF. For the CDR3, the DNA is TGTGCCAGCCCTAGGGACCCGGGGGGATGGACTGAAGCTTTCTTT.

V and J are TRBV9 and TRBJ2-2; perhaps TRBD1 as D (6 bases). The V end was cut by 2 bases, the J end by 4 bases, with 12 bases between. Germline V gives CDR1 SGDLS, CDR2 YYNGEE. The CDR3 sequence is 15 residues long. CDR3 in DNA: TGTGCCAGCAGCGTGGCAGGGGATGGCACCGGGGAGCTGTTTTTT. Encoded protein: CASSVAGDGTGELFF.

This chain connects TRBV11-1 to TRBJ2-3, with D maybe TRBD2 (7 bases). Trimming took 5 bases from V and 3 from J, leaving 18 bases between them. The CDR3 has 16 residues. CDR1 and CDR2 (germline): SGHAT, FQDESV (reference sequence). The CDR3 DNA is TGTGCCAGCAGCCTACCATGGGGGGGCCGGACAGATACGCAGTATTTT. Protein: CASSLPWGGRTDTQYF. The whole variable domain, filled in from reference TRBV11-1 and TRBJ2-3, reads EAEVAQSPRYKITEKSQAVAFWCDPISGHATLYWYRQILGQGPELLVQFQDESVVDDSQLPKDRFSAERLKGVDSTLKIQPAELGDSAMYLCASSLPWGGRTDTQYFGPGTRLTVL.

The rearrangement links TRBV10-3 to TRBJ2-1; 8 bases are a match to TRBD1. The length of the CDR3 is 14 residues. With V trimmed by 1 base and J by 7 bases, 3 bases remained unmatched. CDR1 is ENHRY and CDR2 is SYGVKD in the germline V gene. The CDR3 DNA reads TGTGCCATCAGTGAGTTGACAGGGGAGAATGAGCAGTTCTTC. Translating it yields CAISELTGENEQFF.

The gene calls are TRBV11-3 and TRBJ1-3, with TRBD1 matching over 7 bases. In germline, CDR1 is SGHNT, CDR2 YENEEA. Trimming took 4 bases from V and 0 from J; bases not matched to a gene: 9. The length of the CDR3 is 17 residues. The chain's CDR3 is CASSSTAGGLSGNTIYF. DNA of the CDR3: TGTGCCAGCAGCTCGACCGCAGGGGGTCTCTCTGGAAACACCATATATTTT. Complete variable domain (other parts from reference TRBV11-3 and TRBJ1-3): EAGVVQSPRYKIIEKKQPVAFWCNPISGHNTLYWYLQNLGQGPELLIRYENEEAVDDSQLPKDRFSAERLKGVDSTLKIQPAELGDSAVYLCASSSTAGGLSGNTIYFGEGSWLTVV.

The rearrangement links TRBV5-4 to TRBJ2-5; 8 bases align to TRBD2. V was clipped by 1 base and J by 4 bases; unmatched bases: 3. CDR1 is SGHNT, CDR2 YYREEE, per germline (reference sequence). The CDR3 contains 14 residues. This chain's CDR3 is CASSLRGGGETQYF. CDR3 DNA sequence: TGTGCCAGCAGCTTGCGGGGGGGCGGAGAGACCCAGTACTTC.

The chain joins TRBV7-6 to TRBJ1-1; 7 bases map to TRBD1. Unmatched junction bases numbered 6, after V lost 5 bases and J lost 0 bases. The CDR3 length is 15 residues. Germline lookup yields CDR1 SGHVS and CDR2 FNYEAQ. The CDR3 DNA reads TGTGCCAGCAGCCCGAGACAGGGACTGAACACTGAAGCTTTCTTT. It translates to CASSPRQGLNTEAFF.

This clone is labeled medium-sized based on frequency. The chain has TRBV2 and TRBJ1-1, with unresolved D. Germline CDR1 reads SNHLY; CDR2 reads FYNNEI. This CDR3 has 12 residues. The V and J ends lost 5 bases and 1 base respectively, with 5 bases between them. The CDR3 region is CASSSENTEAFF. DNA for the CDR3: TGTGCCAGCAGTTCAGAGAACACTGAAGCTTTCTTT.

V gene TRBV10-3 combines with J gene TRBJ2-7, with TRBD1 as a possible D gene (6 bases). There are 13 residues in the CDR3. V lost 11 bases and J lost 3, with 17 bases in between. Germline values: CDR1 ENHRY, CDR2 SYGVKD. The CDR3 loop is CASRTVISYEQYF. The CDR3 bases are TGTGCCTCGAGGACAGTCATTAGCTACGAGCAGTACTTC.

This chain links TRBV9 with TRBJ2-1; TRBD1 is a possible D gene (6 bases). V was pared by 4 bases and J by 1 base, with 15 bases between. This CDR3 is built from 16 residues. The germline V gene encodes CDR1 SGDLS and CDR2 YYNGEE. Written as DNA, the CDR3 is TGTGCCAGCAGCTCCCCCGGGACAAGTTCCTACAATGAGCAGTTCTTC. Translating it yields CASSSPGTSSYNEQFF.

The V and J genes are TRBV29-1 and TRBJ2-1; maybe TRBD1 (6 bases). Germline assignment: CDR1 SQVTM and CDR2 ANQGSEA. The germline V and J ends were trimmed by 4 bases and 6 bases, with 13 bases remaining between them. This CDR3 comprises 13 residues. The CDR3 DNA reads TGCAGCGTTGGGGGGCAGACAGGCAATGAGCAGTTCTTC. Translating it yields CSVGGQTGNEQFF.

This sequence joins TRBV28 and TRBJ1-4, with D tentatively TRBD1 (5 bases). Trimming stripped 6 bases from V and 6 bases from J, with 14 bases between. Germline V gene lookup returns CDR1 MDHEN and CDR2 SYDVKM. CDR3 size: 14 residues. The DNA for the CDR3 is TGTGCCAGCAGCCTTTTGGGGGGGTATGAAAAACTGTTTTTT. This sequence encodes CASSLLGGYEKLFF.

V gene TRBV5-1 combines with J gene TRBJ1-5; D call uncertain. CDR1 and CDR2 (germline): SGHRS, YFSETQ. The CDR3 consists of 15 residues. Trimming took 4 bases from V and 0 from J, leaving 11 bases between them. CDR3 region: CASSPGAASNQPQHF. DNA for the CDR3: TGCGCCAGCAGCCCGGGAGCAGCTAGCAATCAGCCCCAGCATTTT.

The chain recombines TRBV21-1 with TRBJ1-5; the DNA was not compared with TRBD1, the D call given in the table. TRBV21-1 is a recognized pseudogene. This CDR3 is built from 15 residues. The CDR3 DNA sequence: TGTGCCAGCGCGACAGGGGAGGGGAGCAATCAGCCCCAGCATTTT. This gives the protein CASATGEGSNQPQHF.

V gene TRBV6-6 combines with J gene TRBJ2-2; D might be TRBD2 (5 bases). Germline V lookup: CDR1 MNHNY, CDR2 SVGAGI (reference sequence). The CDR3 has 12 amino acids. Trimming shortened V by 7 bases and J by 6 bases, and 9 bases separated the two germline ends. DNA for the CDR3: TGTGCCAGCAATTTGGGAGCCGGGGAGCTGTTTTTT. This translates into CASNLGAGELFF.

The chain uses TRBV5-1 and TRBJ2-7; 12 nucleotides line up with TRBD2. Germline CDR1 is SGHRS and CDR2 is YFSETQ. V trimming: 0 bases; J trimming: 2 bases; junction bases outside the gene matches: 6. This CDR3 contains 17 residues. CDR3 sequence: CASSLGTSGGHPYEQYF. CDR3 sequence (DNA): TGCGCCAGCAGCTTGGGAACTAGCGGGGGGCATCCCTACGAGCAGTACTTC.

The V gene is TRBV11-3, the J gene TRBJ2-3; perhaps TRBD1 as D (6 bases). Trimming took 2 bases from V and 5 from J, leaving 11 bases between them. The CDR3 is 14 residues long. From germline, CDR1 is SGHNT and CDR2 YENEEA. The CDR3 nucleotides are TGTGCCAGCAGCTTACAGGGGAGCGTAGATACGCAGTATTTT. It is translated as CASSLQGSVDTQYF.